This is a list of T cell receptor beta chains from one sample in a study of neurological immune-mediated disorders. TCRdb passed the 5' RACE reads through MiXCR, listing each CDR3 protein once. The table has 50,000 or so distinct CDR3 sequences, about 12% seen once. Sequenced material: PBMCs. The receptors come from a male donor with HTLV-1-associated myelopathy (HAM/TSP). The CDR3 runs from the conserved cysteine through the conserved F or W. A D gene is named only where the DNA matches it firmly. Clone size is stated in some rows and not others, as once, few, many or a class when expanded.

d_gene	v_gene	len	j_gene	abundance	CDR3nt	CDR3aa
TRBD1	TRBV2	15	TRBJ1-1	many	TGTGCCAGCAGCCCGACAGGGGTTATGAACACTGAAGCTTTCTTT	CASSPTGVMNTEAFF
TRBD1	TRBV6-5	15	TRBJ1-1	many	TGTGCCAGCAGAAGACAGGGGGCACGGAACACTGAAGCTTTCTTT	CASRRQGARNTEAFF
-	TRBV7-2	15	TRBJ2-7	once	TGTGCCAGCAGCCCAGGCCCGACACGGGCCCGCGAGCAGTACTTC	CASSPGPTRAREQYF
TRBD2	TRBV20-1	15	TRBJ2-7	-	TGCAGTGCTATGATTCTAGCGGGCTGGCCAGTCGAGCAGTACTTC	CSAMILAGWPVEQYF
TRBD2	TRBV7-2	18	TRBJ2-5	many	TGTGCCAGCAGCTTAATGGGCGGGGGGGCCAGGGTACAAGAGACCCAGTACTTC	CASSLMGGGARVQETQYF
TRBD2	TRBV28	14	TRBJ2-5	many	TGTGCCAGCAGACCGGGACTAGCGGGGGAGACCCAGTACTTC	CASRPGLAGETQYF
-	TRBV9	15	TRBJ1-5	many	TGTGCCAGCAGCGCTGAGGGGGGAAGCAATCAGCCCCAGCATTTT	CASSAEGGSNQPQHF
TRBD1	TRBV5-1	14	TRBJ1-1	many	TGCGCCAGCAGCCGGACGGGACAGTCGCCTGAAGCTTTCTTT	CASSRTGQSPEAFF
-	TRBV7-9	13	TRBJ1-1	many	TGTGCCAGCAGCCTCAGGGGTTCCACTGAAGCTTTCTTT	CASSLRGSTEAFF
-	TRBV24-1	16	TRBJ2-2	many	TGTGCCACCAGTGCCCCTCCGGGCTTAAACACCGGGGAGCTGTTTTTT	CATSAPPGLNTGELFF
TRBD2	TRBV27	19	TRBJ2-3	many	TGTGCCAGCAGTTTACAAGCATCGGGACTAGCGGGGGGGCGCGATACGCAGTATTTT	CASSLQASGLAGGRDTQYF
-	TRBV4-3	16	TRBJ1-1	many	TGCGCCAGCAGCTTCGACTGGGGACGTGGGTACACTGAAGCTTTCTTT	CASSFDWGRGYTEAFF
-	TRBV5-8	14	TRBJ2-1	many	TGTGCCAGCAGCGTGGGGGACACTTACAATGAGCAGTTCTTC	CASSVGDTYNEQFF
-	TRBV28	13	TRBJ2-7	many	TGTGCCAGCACCCTTGGGCGGATCTACGAGCAGTACTTC	CASTLGRIYEQYF
-	TRBV6-5	14	TRBJ1-3	many	TGTGCCAGCAGTGGGACGCCGTCTGGAAACACCATATATTTT	CASSGTPSGNTIYF
-	TRBV6-6	14	TRBJ2-6	many	TGTGCCAGCAGTGGGATCTCTGGGGCCAACGTCCTGACTTTC	CASSGISGANVLTF
-	TRBV20-1	13	TRBJ2-1	many	TGCAGTGCTAGAGATATTGGGGCCAATGAGCAGTTCTTC	CSARDIGANEQFF
TRBD2	TRBV7-2	17	TRBJ2-2	many	TGTGCCGCAAGGATACCGGGGCTAGCGGGGAGTACCGGGGAGCTGTTTTTT	CAARIPGLAGSTGELFF
-	TRBV7-9	13	TRBJ2-1	many	TGTGCCAGCAGCTTAGAGGTTGGGGGGGAGCAGTTCTTC	CASSLEVGGEQFF
-	TRBV24-1	13	TRBJ1-5	many	TGTGCCACCAGTGATCGCAGCAATCAGCCCCAGCATTTT	CATSDRSNQPQHF
-	TRBV20-1	14	TRBJ2-1	many	TGCAGTGCCCCCAGTCAAATCCGTCTCTATGAGCAGTTCTTC	CSAPSQIRLYEQFF
-	TRBV5-6	14	TRBJ2-6	many	TGTGCCAGCAGCCTTCAATCTGGGGCCAACGTCCTGACTTTC	CASSLQSGANVLTF
-	TRBV5-1	13	TRBJ1-6	many	TGCGCCAGCAGCTTGGAAGGCAGTTCACCCCTCCACTTT	CASSLEGSSPLHF
-	TRBV10-3	14	TRBJ2-5	many	TGTGTCATCAGTGAGTCGGAGGGGCCAGAGACCCAGTACTTC	CVISESEGPETQYF
-	TRBV5-1	14	TRBJ2-7	many	TGCGCCAGCAGCTTGGGGGGGGGCGACTACGAGCAGTACTTC	CASSLGGGDYEQYF
TRBD1	TRBV28	14	TRBJ2-5	many	TGTGCCAGCAGCCCGACAGGGCTTCGGGAGACCCAGTACTTC	CASSPTGLRETQYF
TRBD1	TRBV20-1	14	TRBJ2-2	many	TGCAGTGCTCCTGGACAGGGGAACACCGGGGAGCTGTTTTTT	CSAPGQGNTGELFF
-	TRBV3-1	15	TRBJ2-5	many	TGTGCCAGCAGCCATGGTGACTTCTCCCAAGAGACCCAGTACTTC	CASSHGDFSQETQYF
-	TRBV29-1	13	TRBJ1-2	many	TGCAGCGTAACCGGGGCCTCTAACTATGGCTACACCTTC	CSVTGASNYGYTF